Listed below are T cell receptor beta chains from one sample, sequenced in a study of shared clonotypes between healthy human individuals. Clones were sequenced by immunoSEQ multiplex PCR, and TCRdb holds only the in-frame ones, with some missing. The sample contains some 2.3 million clones, approximately 93% of which appear only once. Sequences were obtained from naive CD4+ T cells from PBMCs. These receptors all stem from a man aged 18 to 29 in good health. Some clones in this sample may be carry-over from other donors' samples. The CDR3 runs from the conserved cysteine through the conserved F or W. The D gene is left open where the match is weak. The size field is filled for only some rows; it gives once, few, many or a size class.

v_call	d_call	clone_size	j_call	cdr3_nt	cdr3_aa
TRBV27	-	-	TRBJ1-1	TGTGCCAGCACTATACGGGCAGGAGGTAACACTGAAGCTTTCTTT	CASTIRAGGNTEAFF
TRBV11-2	TRBD1	once	TRBJ1-2	TGTGCCAGCAGCTTGGGACAGGGGGCCTATGGCTACACCTTC	CASSLGQGAYGYTF
TRBV5-1	-	-	TRBJ2-4	TGCGCCAGCAGCTTGGCGGACAGCTCCCACGAGATTCAGTACTTC	CASSLADSSHEIQYF
TRBV29-1	-	-	TRBJ2-2	TGCAGCGTTGCGAACACCGGGGAGCTGTTTTTT	CSVANTGELFF
TRBV5-1	TRBD2	-	TRBJ2-3	TGCGCCAGCAGCTTGGCCGGGACTAGCGGGAATACAGATACGCAGTATTTT	CASSLAGTSGNTDTQYF
TRBV6-1	-	-	TRBJ2-2	TGTGCCAGCAGCGAACCCGGTGGGGTATCCGGGGAGCTGTTTTTT	CASSEPGGVSGELFF
TRBV30	-	-	TRBJ1-1	TGTGCCTGGATGGAGTGGGGAATGAACACTGAAGCTTTCTTT	CAWMEWGMNTEAFF
TRBV7-3	-	-	TRBJ2-5	TGTGCCAGCAGCTGGGGGCAGCAAGAGACCCAGTACTTC	CASSWGQQETQYF
TRBV30	-	-	TRBJ1-6	TGTGCCTGGAGAAAGACAGGAAGCTCCTATAATTCACCCCTCCACTTT	CAWRKTGSSYNSPLHF
TRBV5-4	-	-	TRBJ1-1	TGTGCCAGCAGCTTGGTAGAGGTCACCACTGAAGCTTTCTTT	CASSLVEVTTEAFF
TRBV11-3	-	-	TRBJ2-1	TGTGCCAGCAGCCCTGACACGAACAATGAGCAGTTCTTC	CASSPDTNNEQFF
TRBV5-1	-	-	TRBJ2-7	TGCGCCAGCAGCTTGGCCGTGACGGTAACCTACGAGCAGTACTTC	CASSLAVTVTYEQYF
TRBV2	-	-	TRBJ2-1	TGTGCCAGCAGTGAAGCGCTTCGGACCTCTGAGCAGTTCTTC	CASSEALRTSEQFF
TRBV7-8	-	-	TRBJ2-7	TGTGCCAGCAGCTTATTTAGTAGTTTTAGGATCGACATCGAGCAGTACTTC	CASSLFSSFRIDIEQYF
TRBV13	-	-	TRBJ2-7	TGTGCCAGCAGCTCCTCTATAGCTCCTCGCTCCTACGAGCAGTACTTC	CASSSSIAPRSYEQYF
TRBV11-2	TRBD2	-	TRBJ2-1	TGTGCCAGCAGCTCAAGGACTAGCGACTACAATGAGCAGTTCTTC	CASSSRTSDYNEQFF
TRBV4-1	-	-	TRBJ1-2	TGCGCCAGCAGCCCAACGGTGAACTATGGCTACACCTTC	CASSPTVNYGYTF
TRBV4-3	-	-	TRBJ2-1	TGCGCCAGCAGCCAAGACATCAACGGACCCCCGGGTGAGCAGTTCTTC	CASSQDINGPPGEQFF
TRBV10-3	TRBD1	-	TRBJ2-5	TGTGCCACGAAATATAGGGGGACAGACCAAGAGACCCAGTACTTC	CATKYRGTDQETQYF
TRBV4-3	-	-	TRBJ1-2	TGCGCCAGCAGCCAAGATTTAGTACAGGAGACCTATGGCTACACCTTC	CASSQDLVQETYGYTF
TRBV28	TRBD2	-	TRBJ2-7	TGTGCCAGCAACCCGAGCGGGACTAACTACGAGCAGTACTTC	CASNPSGTNYEQYF
TRBV21-1	-	many	TRBJ1-5	TGTGCCAGCAGCAAAGAGGATGGGACAGGGGGCTTTGTGGGCAATCAGCCCCAGCATTTT	CASSKEDGTGGFVGNQPQHF
TRBV28	-	-	TRBJ2-5	TGTGCCAGCAGTTTATGGCTAGGCCTAGCGGAGACCCAGTACTTC	CASSLWLGLAETQYF
TRBV28	TRBD1	-	TRBJ2-7	TGTGCCAGCAGTTTCCGGGACAGGCGGCTATACGAGCAGTACTTC	CASSFRDRRLYEQYF
TRBV19	TRBD1	-	TRBJ1-1	TGTGCCACCCAAGACAGGGCGAGCACTGAAGCTTTCTTT	CATQDRASTEAFF
TRBV5-1	-	-	TRBJ2-5	TGCGCCAGCAGCCTGCTGGGCCAACCCCAAGAGACCCAGTACTTC	CASSLLGQPQETQYF
TRBV29-1	-	-	TRBJ2-7	TGCAGCGTTGTGGACTCCTGGACCTCCGAGCAGTACTTC	CSVVDSWTSEQYF
TRBV5-4	TRBD2	-	TRBJ2-7	TGTGCCAGCAGCTTGTCCCCCGGGACTAGCGGGAGCTACGAGCAGTACTTC	CASSLSPGTSGSYEQYF
TRBV28	TRBD2	-	TRBJ2-5	TGTGCCAGCCGGGGGGATAGCGGGAGAAGGGAGACCCAGTACTTC	CASRGDSGRRETQYF
TRBV1	-	few	TRBJ1-5	TGCACCAGCAGCCAAGTAAAAGGGATTAATCAGCCCCAGCATTTT	CTSSQVKGINQPQHF
TRBV4-3	TRBD1	-	TRBJ2-1	TGCGCCAGCAGCCAAATTGTGGGGACAGGGGGCGCGGATGAGCAGTTCTTC	CASSQIVGTGGADEQFF
TRBV7-9	-	-	TRBJ2-7	TGTGCCAGCAGCTTCGGGGGATCCTACGAGCAGTACTTC	CASSFGGSYEQYF
TRBV29-1	-	-	TRBJ1-2	TGCAGCGTGACAGCTAACTATGGCTACACCTTC	CSVTANYGYTF
TRBV28	-	-	TRBJ2-5	TGTGCTTCAGTAGGAGTCCCCCAAGAGACCCAGTACTTC	CASVGVPQETQYF
TRBV10-3	-	-	TRBJ2-7	TGTGCCATCAGTGACGACAGAACTACTGACGAGCAGTACTTC	CAISDDRTTDEQYF
TRBV2	-	-	TRBJ2-6	TGTGCCAGCAGGGGAATTGGGGCCAACGTCCTGACTTTC	CASRGIGANVLTF
TRBV6-5	TRBD1	-	TRBJ2-7	TGTGCCAGCAGAAGCAGGGGGCGGGACGAGCAGTACTTC	CASRSRGRDEQYF
TRBV25-1	TRBD2	-	TRBJ2-7	TGTGCCAGCAGTGCCTTACCTCACGGGACTAGGAGGTACGAGCAGTACTTC	CASSALPHGTRRYEQYF
TRBV29-1	-	-	TRBJ2-3	TGCAGCGTTGATGGCAGGTTCACAGATACGCAGTATTTT	CSVDGRFTDTQYF
TRBV29-1	-	-	TRBJ2-7	TGCAGCGTCGCCGGGACATACTCCTACGAGCAGTACTTC	CSVAGTYSYEQYF
TRBV28	-	-	TRBJ2-7	TGTGCCAGCAGTTTTATCTCGCGGGCAGCAAGGTACGAGCAGTACTTC	CASSFISRAARYEQYF
TRBV15	-	-	TRBJ2-1	TGTGCCACCAACGAAGGAAAGAGATCCTACAATGAGCAGTTCTTC	CATNEGKRSYNEQFF
TRBV7-9	-	-	TRBJ2-3	TGTGCCAGCGGCGTCTGGGGGGAAGATACGCAGTATTTT	CASGVWGEDTQYF
TRBV11-3	-	-	TRBJ2-1	TGTGCCAGCAGCTCGAACTACAATGAGCAGTTCTTC	CASSSNYNEQFF
TRBV5-4	-	-	TRBJ1-4	TGTGCCAGCAGCTCCCCGGAGACAACTAATGAAAAACTGTTTTTT	CASSSPETTNEKLFF
TRBV4-1	-	-	TRBJ2-2	TGCGCCAGCAGCCGTTCGGAAACGAACACCGGGGAGCTGTTTTTT	CASSRSETNTGELFF
TRBV5-6	TRBD1	once	TRBJ2-3	TGTGCCAGCAGCTTGCCGGGACAGGGGGCCAATCCCACAGATACGCAGTATTTT	CASSLPGQGANPTDTQYF
TRBV6-5	-	few	TRBJ1-5	TGTGCCAGCAGTCTCGGGCCCGTCAATCAGCCCCAGCATTTT	CASSLGPVNQPQHF
TRBV28	TRBD2	-	TRBJ2-7	TGTGCCAGCAGTTTGATATTGTGGGAGGGATCCTACGAGCAGTACTTC	CASSLILWEGSYEQYF
TRBV7-3	TRBD2	-	TRBJ2-1	TGTGCCAGCTGCCTACCCCCGAGGACTAGCGGAGTCGACAATGAGCAGTTCTTC	CASCLPPRTSGVDNEQFF
TRBV9	-	-	TRBJ2-3	TGTGCCAGCAGCGTAGGACTCTCGTACACAGATACGCAGTATTTT	CASSVGLSYTDTQYF
TRBV11-3	-	-	TRBJ1-3	TGTGCCAGCAGCCTAGGGGCCTCTGGAAACACCATATATTTT	CASSLGASGNTIYF
TRBV5-6	TRBD1	-	TRBJ2-3	TGTGCCAGCAGCTCAGACAGGGGGGCAGATACGCAGTATTTT	CASSSDRGADTQYF